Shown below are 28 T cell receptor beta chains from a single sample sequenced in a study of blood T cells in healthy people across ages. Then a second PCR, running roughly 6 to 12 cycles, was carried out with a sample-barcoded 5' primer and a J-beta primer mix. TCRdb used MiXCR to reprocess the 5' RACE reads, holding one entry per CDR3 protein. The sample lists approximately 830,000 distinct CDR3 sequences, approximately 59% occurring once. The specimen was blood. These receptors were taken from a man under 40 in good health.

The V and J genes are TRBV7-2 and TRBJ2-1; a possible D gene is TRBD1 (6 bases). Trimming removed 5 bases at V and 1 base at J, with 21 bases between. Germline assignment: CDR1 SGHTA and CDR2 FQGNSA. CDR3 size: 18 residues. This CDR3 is CASSTEGAGVVSYNEQFF. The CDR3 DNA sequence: TGTGCCAGCAGCACAGAGGGTGCAGGGGTGGTATCCTACAATGAGCAGTTCTTC.

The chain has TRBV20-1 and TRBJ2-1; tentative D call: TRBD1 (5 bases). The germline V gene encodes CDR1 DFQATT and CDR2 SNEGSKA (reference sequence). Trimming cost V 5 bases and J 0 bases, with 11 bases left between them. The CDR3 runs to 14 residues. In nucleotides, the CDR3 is TGCAGTGCTCCTGGGGCGAGCTCCTACAATGAGCAGTTCTTC. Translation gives CSAPGASSYNEQFF.

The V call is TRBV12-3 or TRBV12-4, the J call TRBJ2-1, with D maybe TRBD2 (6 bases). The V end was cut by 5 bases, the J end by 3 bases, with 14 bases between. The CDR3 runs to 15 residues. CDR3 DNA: TGTGCCAGCAGTCCACGGGACTTGTACTACAATGAGCAGTTCTTC. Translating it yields CASSPRDLYYNEQFF.

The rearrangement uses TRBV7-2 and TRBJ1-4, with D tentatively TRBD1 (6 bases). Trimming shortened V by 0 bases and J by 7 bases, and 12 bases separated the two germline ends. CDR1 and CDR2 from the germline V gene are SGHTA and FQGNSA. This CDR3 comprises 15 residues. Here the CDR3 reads CASSLATRGGEKLFF. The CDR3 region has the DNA TGTGCCAGCAGCTTAGCTACCAGGGGAGGTGAAAAACTGTTTTTT.

The CDR3 region is CASSEQRVGGLTYEQYF. CDR3 DNA sequence: TGTGCCAGCAGTGAACAACGAGTGGGAGGACTCACCTACGAGCAGTACTTC. The J gene is TRBJ2-7, the V gene TRBV6-1; D is possibly TRBD2 (6 bases). CDR1 and CDR2 from the germline V gene are MNHNS and SASEGT. V lost 2 bases and J 2 bases, leaving 19 bases between the germline ends. The CDR3 is 17 residues long.

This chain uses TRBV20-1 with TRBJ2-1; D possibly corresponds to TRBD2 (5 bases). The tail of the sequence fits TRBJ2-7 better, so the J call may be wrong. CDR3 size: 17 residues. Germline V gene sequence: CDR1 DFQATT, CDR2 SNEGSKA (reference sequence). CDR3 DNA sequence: TGCAGTGCTAGAGATCGAGTGGGAGTTTCCCCCTACAATGAGCAGTACTTC. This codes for CSARDRVGVSPYNEQYF.

CDR3 coding DNA: TGCAGTGCTAGAGATGTTGGGGGTTCCTACGAGCAGTACTTC. Its translation: CSARDVGGSYEQYF. This chain uses TRBV20-1 with TRBJ2-7, with D possibly being TRBD1 or TRBD2 (5 bases each). Trimming cost V 0 bases and J 1 base, with 10 bases left between them. There are 14 residues in the CDR3. Germline assignment: CDR1 DFQATT and CDR2 SNEGSKA (reference sequence).

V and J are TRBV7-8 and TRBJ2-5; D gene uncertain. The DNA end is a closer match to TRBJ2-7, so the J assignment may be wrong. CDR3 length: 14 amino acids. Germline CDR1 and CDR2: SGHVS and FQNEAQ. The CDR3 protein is CASSLGPLAYEQYF. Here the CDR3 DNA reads TGTGCCAGCAGCTTAGGGCCCCTGGCCTACGAGCAGTACTTC.

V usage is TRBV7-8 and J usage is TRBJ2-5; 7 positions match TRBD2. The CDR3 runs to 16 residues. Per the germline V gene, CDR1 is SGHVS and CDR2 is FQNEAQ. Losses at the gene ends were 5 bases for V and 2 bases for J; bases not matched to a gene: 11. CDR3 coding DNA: TGTGCCAGCAGCCCCAATCCGACTAGCAGTCAAGAGACCCAGTACTTC. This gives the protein CASSPNPTSSQETQYF.

CDR3 sequence reads: CASKEGVNSYEQYF. DNA of the CDR3: TGCGCCAGCAAGGAGGGGGTTAACTCCTACGAGCAGTACTTC. The rearrangement joins TRBV5-1 to TRBJ2-7; D may be TRBD1 or TRBD2 (6 bases each). The CDR3 is made up of 14 amino acids. The germline V gene encodes CDR1 SGHRS and CDR2 YFSETQ. Trimming took 6 bases from V and 0 from J, leaving 13 bases between them.

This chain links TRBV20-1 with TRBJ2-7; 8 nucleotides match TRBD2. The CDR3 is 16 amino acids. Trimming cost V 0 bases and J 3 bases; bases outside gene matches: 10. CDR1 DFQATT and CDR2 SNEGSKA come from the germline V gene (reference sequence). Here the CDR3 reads CSARDPAGLDLYEQYF. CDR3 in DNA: TGCAGTGCTAGAGATCCGGCGGGACTAGACCTCTACGAGCAGTACTTC.

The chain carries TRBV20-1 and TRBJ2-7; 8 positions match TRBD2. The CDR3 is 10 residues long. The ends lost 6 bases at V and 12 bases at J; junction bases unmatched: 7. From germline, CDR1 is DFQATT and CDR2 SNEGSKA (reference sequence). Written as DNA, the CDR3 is TGCAGTGCCGACTTTAGCGGGGCGTACTTC. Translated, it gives CSADFSGAYF.

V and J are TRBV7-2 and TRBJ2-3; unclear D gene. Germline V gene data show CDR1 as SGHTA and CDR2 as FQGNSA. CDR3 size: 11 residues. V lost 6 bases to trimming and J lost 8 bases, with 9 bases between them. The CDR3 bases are TGTGCCAGCAGGCGTGGTGGTACGCAGTATTTT. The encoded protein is CASRRGGTQYF.

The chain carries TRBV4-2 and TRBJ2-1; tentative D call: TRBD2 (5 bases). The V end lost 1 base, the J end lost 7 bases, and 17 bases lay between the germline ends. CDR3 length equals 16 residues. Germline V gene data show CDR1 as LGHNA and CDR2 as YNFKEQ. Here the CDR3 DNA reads TGTGCCAGCAGCCAAGCCTCCGGCCACCGAGGGAATGAGCAGTTCTTC. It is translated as CASSQASGHRGNEQFF.

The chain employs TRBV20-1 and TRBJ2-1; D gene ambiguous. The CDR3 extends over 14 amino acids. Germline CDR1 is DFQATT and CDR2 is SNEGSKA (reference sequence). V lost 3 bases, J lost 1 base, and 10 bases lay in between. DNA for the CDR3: TGCAGTGCTAGGCTAACCGCTTCCTACAATGAGCAGTTCTTC. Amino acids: CSARLTASYNEQFF.

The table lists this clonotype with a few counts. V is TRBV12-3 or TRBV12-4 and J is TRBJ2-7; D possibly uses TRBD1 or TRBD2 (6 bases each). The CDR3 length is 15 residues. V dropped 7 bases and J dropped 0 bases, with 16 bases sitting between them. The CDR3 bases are TGTGCCAGCACTAAACAGGGAGGATACTCCTACGAGCAGTACTTC. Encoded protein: CASTKQGGYSYEQYF.

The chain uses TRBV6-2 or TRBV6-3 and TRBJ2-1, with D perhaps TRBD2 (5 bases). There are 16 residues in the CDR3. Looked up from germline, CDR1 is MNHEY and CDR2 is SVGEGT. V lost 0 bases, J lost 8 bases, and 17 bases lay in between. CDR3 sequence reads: CASSYSDEWGVDEQFF. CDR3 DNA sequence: TGTGCCAGCAGTTACTCGGACGAGTGGGGAGTCGATGAGCAGTTCTTC.

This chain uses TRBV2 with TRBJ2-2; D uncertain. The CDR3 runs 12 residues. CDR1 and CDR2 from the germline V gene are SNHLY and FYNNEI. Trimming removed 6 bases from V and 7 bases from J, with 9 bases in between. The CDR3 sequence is CASRPPIGELFF. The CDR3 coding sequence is TGTGCCAGCAGGCCCCCTATCGGGGAGCTGTTTTTT.

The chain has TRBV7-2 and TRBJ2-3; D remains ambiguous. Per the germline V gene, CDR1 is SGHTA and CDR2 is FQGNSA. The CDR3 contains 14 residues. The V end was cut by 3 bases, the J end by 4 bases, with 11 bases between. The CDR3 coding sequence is TGTGCCAGCAGCTTTCTAGAGTTCGCAGATACGCAGTATTTT. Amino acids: CASSFLEFADTQYF. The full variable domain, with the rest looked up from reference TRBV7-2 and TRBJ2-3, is GAGVSQSPSNKVTEKGKDVELRCDPISGHTALYWYRQSLGQGLEFLIYFQGNSAPDKSGLPSDRFSAERTGGSVSTLTIQRTQQEDSAVYLCASSFLEFADTQYFGPGTRLTVL.

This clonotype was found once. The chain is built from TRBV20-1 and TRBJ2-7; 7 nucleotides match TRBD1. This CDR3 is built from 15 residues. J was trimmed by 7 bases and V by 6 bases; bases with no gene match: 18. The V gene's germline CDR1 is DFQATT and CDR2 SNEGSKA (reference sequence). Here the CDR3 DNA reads TGCAGTGCGCCCGGAGAGGGGGCGCATCTCCGAGAGCAGTACTTC. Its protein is CSAPGEGAHLREQYF.

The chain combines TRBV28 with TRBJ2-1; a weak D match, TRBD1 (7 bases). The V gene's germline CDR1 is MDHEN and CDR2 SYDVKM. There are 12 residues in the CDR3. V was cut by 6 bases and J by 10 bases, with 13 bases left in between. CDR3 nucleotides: TGTGCCAGCAGGGAGGGACAGCGGGAGCAGTTCTTC. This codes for CASREGQREQFF.

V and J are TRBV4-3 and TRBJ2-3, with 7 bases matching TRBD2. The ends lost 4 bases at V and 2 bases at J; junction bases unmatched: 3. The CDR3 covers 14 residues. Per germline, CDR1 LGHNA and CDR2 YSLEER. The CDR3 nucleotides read TGCGCCAGCAGCCCCGGGAGGTTCACAGATACGCAGTATTTT. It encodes CASSPGRFTDTQYF.

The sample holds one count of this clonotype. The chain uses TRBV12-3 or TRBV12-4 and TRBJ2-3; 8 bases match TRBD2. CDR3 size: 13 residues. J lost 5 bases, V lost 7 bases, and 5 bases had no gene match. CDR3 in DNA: TGTGCCAGCACCGCGGGACTAGTAGATACGCAGTATTTT. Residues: CASTAGLVDTQYF.

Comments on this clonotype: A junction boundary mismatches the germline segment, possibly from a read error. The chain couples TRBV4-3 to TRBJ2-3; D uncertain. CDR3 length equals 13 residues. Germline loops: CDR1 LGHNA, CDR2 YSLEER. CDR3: CASSKESTDTQYF. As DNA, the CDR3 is TGCGCCAGCAGCAAAGAAAGCACAGATACGCAGTATTTT.

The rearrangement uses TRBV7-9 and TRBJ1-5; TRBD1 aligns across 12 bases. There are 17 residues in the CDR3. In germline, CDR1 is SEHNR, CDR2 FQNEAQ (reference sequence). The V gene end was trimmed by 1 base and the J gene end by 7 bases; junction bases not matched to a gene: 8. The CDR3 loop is CASSLGTGQGARQPQHF. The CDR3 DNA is TGTGCCAGCAGCTTAGGTACGGGACAGGGGGCCAGGCAGCCCCAGCATTTT.

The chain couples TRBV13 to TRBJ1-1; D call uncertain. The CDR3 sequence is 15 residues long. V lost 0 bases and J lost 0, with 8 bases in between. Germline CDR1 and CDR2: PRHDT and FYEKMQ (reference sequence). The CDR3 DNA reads TGTGCCAGCAGCTTAGGCGGTGGCATGAACACTGAAGCTTTCTTT. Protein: CASSLGGGMNTEAFF.

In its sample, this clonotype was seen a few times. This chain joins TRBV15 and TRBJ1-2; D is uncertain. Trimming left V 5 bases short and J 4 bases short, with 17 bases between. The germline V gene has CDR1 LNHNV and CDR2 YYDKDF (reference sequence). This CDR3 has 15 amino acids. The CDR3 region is CATSSRLDDGYGYTF. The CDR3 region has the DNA TGTGCCACCAGCTCGCGCTTGGACGACGGCTATGGCTACACCTTC.

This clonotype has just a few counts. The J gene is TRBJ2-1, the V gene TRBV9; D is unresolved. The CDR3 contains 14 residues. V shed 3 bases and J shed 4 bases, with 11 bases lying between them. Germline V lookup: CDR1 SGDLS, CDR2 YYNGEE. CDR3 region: CASSAGRVYNEQFF. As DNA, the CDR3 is TGTGCCAGCAGCGCCGGACGGGTTTACAATGAGCAGTTCTTC.